The entry below gives a single TCR beta chain sequence along with its context. The data belong to a study of cytomegalovirus exposure and HLA in healthy donors. Primers included in the PCR were 60 Vbeta and 13 Jbeta primers. The repertoire was sequenced with immunoSEQ multiplex PCR; TCRdb's copy has only in-frame clones and lacks some. The top ten clones hold 2.1% of a sample with under 200,000 clones, around 80% of them seen once. This CDR3 contains 13 residues. Deletions cut 7 bases from V and 4 bases from J, with 13 bases between. Germline CDR1 and CDR2: MNHNS and SASEGT. The receptor's source is a middle-aged man in good health and CMV-seronegative. The sequencing sample was made of PBMCs. The chain joins TRBV6-1 to TRBJ1-1, with D possibly TRBD1 on 5 matching bases. Here the CDR3 DNA reads TGTGCCAGCACCCAGCGCAGGGTCACTGAAGCTTTCTTT. Protein: CASTQRRVTEAFF.